Shown below are 9 T cell receptor beta chains from a single sample sequenced in a study of Graves' ophthalmopathy and Graves' hyperthyroidism. RNA transcripts yielded amplified TCR beta CDR3 regions. HTBI primers were used in a first-round RT-PCR, which preceded a second-round multiplex PCR. TCRdb re-called the multiplex PCR reads through MiXCR, storing one row per CDR3 protein. Of 1 million to 1.3 million distinct CDR3 sequences listed, about two fifths are singletons. Sequencing was carried out using peripheral blood or thyroid tissue (not recorded which). Receptor source: an adult man with Graves' hyperthyroidism.

This clonotype has only a few counts. V usage is TRBV6-9 and J usage is TRBJ2-7, with D perhaps TRBD2 (7 bases). Germline V gene sequence: CDR1 MNHGY, CDR2 SVAAGI. This CDR3 comprises 15 residues. With 4 bases removed from V and 6 bases from J, the gap between germline ends came to 19 bases. CDR3 amino acids: CASSLMGGRRSEQYF. The DNA for the CDR3 is TGTGCCAGCAGTTTAATGGGGGGGCGCAGGAGCGAGCAGTACTTC.

Concerning this clonotype: Here the CDR3 omits its conserved ending phenylalanine or tryptophan, so a read error is the likely source. The chain joins TRBV2 to TRBJ1-1; no clear D. V lost 8 bases to trimming and J lost 1 base, with 11 bases between them. The CDR3 length is 13 residues. CDR1 and CDR2 from the germline V gene are SNHLY and FYNNEI. The CDR3 sequence: CASSGQQNTEAFS. CDR3 coding DNA: TGTGCCAGCTCAGGCCAACAGAACACTGAAGCTTTCTCT.

The rearrangement links TRBV29-1 to TRBJ1-2; no reliable D call. The V gene's germline CDR1 is SQVTM and CDR2 ANQGSEA. Trimming removed 6 bases from V and 10 bases from J, with 24 bases in between. The CDR3 is 14 residues long. The CDR3 nucleotides read TGCAGCGTCGCCGGACGTACAAAGGACTATATCTACACCTTC. Its translation: CSVAGRTKDYIYTF.

This clonotype was seen a single time. The chain employs TRBV25-1 and TRBJ2-5; TRBD2 matches 11 bases. Germline V lookup: CDR1 MGHDK, CDR2 SYGVNS. CDR3 length: 15 amino acids. V lost 6 bases to trimming and J lost 1 base; unmatched junction nucleotides: 4. The CDR3 is CASSTTSGVQETQYF. The CDR3 DNA sequence: TGTGCCAGCAGCACGACTAGCGGGGTCCAAGAGACCCAGTACTTC.

This clonotype occurred many times. This rearrangement joins TRBV7-2 to TRBJ2-7; TRBD2 matches at 13 bases. With V trimmed by 8 bases and J by 0 bases, 1 base remained unmatched. This CDR3 spans 14 amino acids. Germline V lookup: CDR1 SGHTA, CDR2 FQGNSA. CDR3 protein: CASGLAGVSYEQYF. As DNA, the CDR3 is TGTGCCAGCGGACTAGCGGGAGTCTCCTACGAGCAGTACTTC.

This clonotype was observed many times. J is TRBJ1-2 and V is TRBV14, with D perhaps matching TRBD1 (6 bases). Germline V gene lookup returns CDR1 SGHDN and CDR2 FVKESK. CDR3 length: 17 residues. Trimming pared 6 bases from V and 3 bases from J, leaving 23 bases between. The CDR3 DNA reads TGTGCCAGCAGGCAGTCGGACAGTGCCGAACACGACTATGGCTACACCTTC. Its protein product is CASRQSDSAEHDYGYTF.

This clonotype was found many times. The chain joins TRBV7-9 to TRBJ2-7, with 10 bases matching TRBD2. Germline V gives CDR1 SEHNR, CDR2 FQNEAQ (reference sequence). This CDR3 has 14 amino acids. Unmatched junction bases numbered 5, after V lost 6 bases and J lost 3 bases. The CDR3 sequence is CASRKASGGYEQYF. Written as DNA, the CDR3 is TGTGCCAGCAGAAAGGCTAGCGGGGGCTACGAGCAGTACTTC.

This chain links TRBV7-9 with TRBJ2-5; 12 nucleotides agree with TRBD2. V dropped 5 bases and J dropped 0; count of bases not matched to a gene: 16. Per the germline V gene, CDR1 is SEHNR and CDR2 is FQNEAQ (reference sequence). The CDR3 contains 20 residues. The CDR3 reads CASSPLLAGGSLRYQETQYF. The CDR3 coding sequence is TGTGCCAGCAGCCCTCTACTAGCGGGGGGCTCGCTAAGGTACCAAGAGACCCAGTACTTC.

DNA for the CDR3: TGTGCCAGCAGCTGGGGGGGTCGAGACTACACCTTC. As protein: CASSWGGRDYTF. This chain joins TRBV5-6 and TRBJ1-2, with a possible D match to TRBD1 (5 bases). CDR3 length: 12 amino acids. Trimming took 3 bases from V and 10 from J, leaving 13 bases between them. Germline lookup yields CDR1 SGHDT and CDR2 YYEEEE.